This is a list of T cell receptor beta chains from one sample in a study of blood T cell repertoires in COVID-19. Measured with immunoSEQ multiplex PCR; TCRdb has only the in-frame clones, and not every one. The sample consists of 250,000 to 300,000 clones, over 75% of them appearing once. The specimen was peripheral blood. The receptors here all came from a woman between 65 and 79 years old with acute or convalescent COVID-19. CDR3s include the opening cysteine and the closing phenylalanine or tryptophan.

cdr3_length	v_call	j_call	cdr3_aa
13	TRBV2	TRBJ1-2	CASKRGLFYGYTF
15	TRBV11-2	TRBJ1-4	CASSRLGGYDEKLFF
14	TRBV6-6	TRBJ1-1	CASRSQDLGTEAFF
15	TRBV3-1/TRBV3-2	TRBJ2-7	CASFRAGDLGYEQYF
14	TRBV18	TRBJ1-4	CASSETGVNEKLFF
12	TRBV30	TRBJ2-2	CAWTRGVGELFF
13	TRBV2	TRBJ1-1	CASLRQANTEAFF
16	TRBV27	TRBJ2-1	CASSSAQGRAYNEQFF
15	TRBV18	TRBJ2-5	CASSPSTGERRTQYF
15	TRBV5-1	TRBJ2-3	CASSLGLAGTDTQYF
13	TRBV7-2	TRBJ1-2	CASSLGPQGHKTF
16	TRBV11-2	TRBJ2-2	CASSTRGGGYTGELFF
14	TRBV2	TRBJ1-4	CASRRQIVNEKLFF
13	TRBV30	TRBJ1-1	CAWSRGSDTEAFF
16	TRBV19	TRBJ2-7	CASSIVEDRLSDEQYF
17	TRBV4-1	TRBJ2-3	CASSQRVLAGGRNTQYF
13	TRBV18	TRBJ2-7	CASSLGQGTEQYF
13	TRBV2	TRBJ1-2	CASSERGGYGYTF
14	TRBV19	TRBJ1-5	CASSITRLNQPQHF
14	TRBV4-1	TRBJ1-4	CASSQTEGDEKLFF
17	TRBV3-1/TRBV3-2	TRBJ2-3	CASSPWTSGGAGDTQYF
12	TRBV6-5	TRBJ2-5	CASSQGGETQYF
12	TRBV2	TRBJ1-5	CASTQGYQPQHF
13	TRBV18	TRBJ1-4	CASSPSLDEKLFF
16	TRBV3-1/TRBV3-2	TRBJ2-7	CASSQEGAGPRGEQYF
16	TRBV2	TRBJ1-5	CASSEGWDRRDQPQHF
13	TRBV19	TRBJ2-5	CASTEGAQETQYF
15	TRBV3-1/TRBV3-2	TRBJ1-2	CASSHGGVGPYGYTF
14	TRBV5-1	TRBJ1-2	CASSLETGSEGYTF
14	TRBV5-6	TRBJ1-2	CASSFSPADYGYTF
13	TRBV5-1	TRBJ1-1	CASSLARLQEAFF
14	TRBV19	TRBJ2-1	CASYPSGGANEQFF
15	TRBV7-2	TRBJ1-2	CASSRRTGGFDGYTF
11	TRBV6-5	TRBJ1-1	CASRGGQAAFF
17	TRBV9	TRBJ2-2	CASSPMGQVSNTGELFF
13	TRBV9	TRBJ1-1	CASSASGNTEAFF
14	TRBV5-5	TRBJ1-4	CASSIVATNEKLFF
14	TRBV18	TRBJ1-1	CASSTGQTHTEAFF
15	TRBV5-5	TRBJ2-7	CASSLTGGKTYEQYF
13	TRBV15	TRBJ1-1	CATSLDKNTEAFF
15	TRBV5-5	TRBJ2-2	CASSADSLNTGELFF
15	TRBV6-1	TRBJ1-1	CASSELVRVNTEAFF
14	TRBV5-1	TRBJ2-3	CASRKGPRTDTQYF
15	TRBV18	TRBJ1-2	CASSPGAQDIYGYTF
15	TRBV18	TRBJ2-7	CASSPPATGSHEQYF
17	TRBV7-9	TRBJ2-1	CASSPRTSGGSYNEQFF
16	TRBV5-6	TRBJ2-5	CASSPGQGGSQETQYF
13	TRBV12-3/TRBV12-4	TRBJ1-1	CASSLSGNTEAFF
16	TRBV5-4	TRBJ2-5	CASSLGLAAAQETQYF
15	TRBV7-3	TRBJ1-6	CASSLSRVGNSPLHF
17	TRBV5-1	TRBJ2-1	CASSATSVRSSYNEQFF
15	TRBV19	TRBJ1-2	CASSIFQTGQTRYTF
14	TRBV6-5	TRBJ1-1	CASRMSGRKAEAFF
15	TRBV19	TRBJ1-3	CASSPNGALGNTIYF
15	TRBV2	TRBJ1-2	CASSSTQLQRLGYTF
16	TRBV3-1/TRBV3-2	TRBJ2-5	CASSQGVAGGRETQYF